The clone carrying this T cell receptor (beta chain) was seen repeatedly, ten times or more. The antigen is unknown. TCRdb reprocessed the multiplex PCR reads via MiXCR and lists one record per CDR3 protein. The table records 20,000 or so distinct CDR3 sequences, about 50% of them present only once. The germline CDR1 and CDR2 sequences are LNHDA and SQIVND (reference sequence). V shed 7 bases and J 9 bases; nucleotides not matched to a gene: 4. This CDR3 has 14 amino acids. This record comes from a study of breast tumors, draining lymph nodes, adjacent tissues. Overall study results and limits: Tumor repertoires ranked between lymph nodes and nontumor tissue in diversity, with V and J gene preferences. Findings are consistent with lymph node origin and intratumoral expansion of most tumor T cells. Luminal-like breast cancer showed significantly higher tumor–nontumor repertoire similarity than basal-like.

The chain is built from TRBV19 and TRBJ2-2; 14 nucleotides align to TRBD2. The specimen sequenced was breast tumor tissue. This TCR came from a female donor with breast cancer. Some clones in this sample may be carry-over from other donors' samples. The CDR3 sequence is CASKGTSGSRELFF. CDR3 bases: TGTGCCAGTAAGGGGACTAGCGGGAGTCGGGAGCTGTTTTTT.